This T cell receptor beta chain derives from a study of cytomegalovirus exposure and HLA in healthy donors. Study-level points and caveats: Previously analyzed data showed that most TCR beta V segments were productive at a frequency of about 87% or about 30%. Looking again later, the authors saw that most CMV-associated TCR beta chains seemed HLA-restricted. For most subjects, TCR beta sequences were reported to predict HLA-A and HLA-B alleles with accuracy. Under in vitro conditions, three CMV-associated chains were confirmed as specific for CMV antigens.

PCR amplification relied on 60 Vbeta primers (plus 13 Jbeta primers). Method: immunoSEQ multiplex PCR; TCRdb's copy keeps in-frame clones and lacks some. Found here are about 120,000 clones, 77% of them singletons; the top ten hold 5.8%. Of note for this clone: Antigen unknown.

The germline V gene encodes CDR1 LNHNV and CDR2 YYDKDF (reference sequence). Trimming cost V 3 bases and J 0 bases; bases outside gene matches: 22. The CDR3 runs 22 residues. The receptor was isolated from a man aged 18 to 30 in good health and CMV-seropositive. Sequencing input: PBMCs. V is TRBV15 and J is TRBJ2-4, with 8 bases identical to TRBD2. The CDR3 bases are TGTGCCACCAGCAGCCCCAACGGCCCGGGACTAGTACCTTCACTAGCCAAAAACATTCAGTACTTC. Amino acids: CATSSPNGPGLVPSLAKNIQYF.